What follows is one T cell receptor beta chain and its context. The second PCR ran about 7 to 12 cycles with a sample-barcoded 5' primer and J-beta primers. The template-switch adaptor, which had 12 random nucleotides, put a tag on each cDNA molecule. Sequencing recovered at least 3 million CDR3-containing paired-end reads from each sample. In TCRdb, the 5' RACE reads were re-called with MiXCR into one record per CDR3 protein. The table records roughly 700,000 distinct CDR3 sequences, around 25% of them present only once. This sample is part of a study of blood T cells in healthy people across ages. A further study also used this sample, focusing on T cells of mothers and their children. That report adds: Every mother produced more than 8 million TCR beta CDR3 reads, whereas every child provided 2.5 million to 3.5 million.

This receptor was identified in a boy under 18 in good health. What was sequenced was blood.

CDR3 in DNA: TGTGCCAGCAGTTCGACTAGCTGGGAGCAGTACTTC. Protein product: CASSSTSWEQYF. V and J are TRBV27 and TRBJ2-7, with 7 bases matching TRBD2. J gave up 7 bases and V 4 bases, and 4 bases lay outside the gene matches. Germline values: CDR1 MNHEY, CDR2 SMNVEV (reference sequence). CDR3 length equals 12 residues.